The T cell receptor beta chain under discussion was sequenced for a study of shared clonotypes between healthy human individuals. In the original processing: There were no quality scores in the junction-only immunoSEQ sequences, so filtering differed. Using immunoSEQ multiplex PCR, the repertoire was profiled, and TCRdb retains in-frame clones only, with some absent. D and trimming were read from the DNA, whereas the V and J calls and clone size are those reported in that table. This table holds more than 900,000 clones, approximately 80% found once. Into CD45RA+ naive and CD45RA-negative memory subsets, the CD4+ cells were split. This CDR3 has 16 amino acids. Per germline, CDR1 SNHLY and CDR2 FYNNEI. Trimming took off 6 bases at V and 4 bases at J, with 21 bases between the two ends.

This rearrangement joins TRBV2 to TRBJ2-5; the D gene is possibly TRBD2 (6 bases). Sequenced sample: memory CD4+ T cells from PBMCs. Subset described: CD45RA-negative fraction. This receptor was obtained from a man between 18 and 29 years old in good health. Some clones in this sample may be carry-over from other donors' samples. The CDR3 DNA reads TGTGCCAGCAGCGACGGGGGACTGCGACTTGGAGAGACCCAGTACTTC. It specifies CASSDGGLRLGETQYF.